A single sample gave rise to the 4 T cell receptor beta chains below, sequenced in a study of shared clonotypes between healthy human individuals. Produced via immunoSEQ multiplex PCR; TCRdb's table is partial and in-frame only. The sample records 630,000 or so clones, more than 95% being singletons. In the naive CD8 group, cells lacked CD45RO and were positively selected for CCR7, so terminally differentiated effector memory CD45RA+ cells were left out. The sample comprised naive CD8+ T cells sorted from blood. These TCRs come from a man aged 30 to 45 in good health.

This clone showed up just once. V and J are TRBV19 and TRBJ2-7; 7 bases are shared with TRBD2. The V gene's germline CDR1 is LNHDA and CDR2 SQIVND (reference sequence). CDR3 length equals 15 residues. J lost 3 bases, V lost 5 bases, and 10 bases had no gene match. This CDR3 reads CASSLPGGLSYEQYF. In nucleotides, the CDR3 is TGTGCCAGTAGTTTACCGGGAGGACTTAGCTACGAGCAGTACTTC. Drawing the rest from reference TRBV19 and TRBJ2-7, the complete variable domain is DGGITQSPKYLFRKEGQNVTLSCEQNLNHDAMYWYRQDPGQGLRLIYYSQIVNDFQKGDIAEGYSVSREKKESFPLTVTSAQKNPTAFYLCASSLPGGLSYEQYFGPGTRLTVT.

This clone has just one count. The genes are TRBV11-2 and TRBJ1-3; D not resolved. V lost 3 bases, J lost 0 bases, and 18 bases lay in between. Germline loops: CDR1 SGHAT, CDR2 FQNNGV. This CDR3 comprises 18 residues. The CDR3 nucleotides are TGTGCCAGCAGCTTGTTTTCCCCCAGAAGGTTCTCTGGAAACACCATATATTTT. This encodes CASSLFSPRRFSGNTIYF. Using reference TRBV11-2 and TRBJ1-3 for the parts outside the CDR3, the full variable domain is EAGVAQSPRYKIIEKRQSVAFWCNPISGHATLYWYQQILGQGPKLLIQFQNNGVVDDSQLPKDRFSAERLKGVDSTLKIQPAKLEDSAVYLCASSLFSPRRFSGNTIYFGEGSWLTVV.

The chain recombines TRBV2 with TRBJ2-3; D remains unclear. Trimming removed 7 bases from V and 0 bases from J, with 8 bases in between. The length of the CDR3 is 13 residues. CDR1 and CDR2 (germline): SNHLY, FYNNEI. In nucleotides, the CDR3 is TGTGCCAGCATAGCTCCAAGCACAGATACGCAGTATTTT. It encodes CASIAPSTDTQYF. Combining the CDR3 with reference TRBV2 and TRBJ2-3 gives the whole variable domain EPEVTQTPSHQVTQMGQEVILRCVPISNHLYFYWYRQILGQKVEFLVSFYNNEISEKSEIFDDQFSVERPDGSNFTLKIRSTKLEDSAMYFCASIAPSTDTQYFGPGTRLTVL.

The chain joins TRBV7-9 to TRBJ1-1; no clear D. The CDR3 covers 14 residues. Germline CDR1 and CDR2: SEHNR and FQNEAQ (reference sequence). V was cut by 4 bases and J by 4 bases, with 13 bases left in between. The CDR3 loop reads CASSSPNWGTEAFF. DNA for the CDR3: TGTGCCAGCAGCTCGCCTAATTGGGGCACTGAAGCTTTCTTT.